Listed below are T cell receptor beta chains from one sample, sequenced in a study of identical twins. In TCRdb, the 5' RACE reads were re-called with MiXCR into one record per CDR3 protein. In the table there are hundreds of thousands of distinct CDR3 sequences, 12% of which are singletons. This sample was shared with a second study, whose subject was yellow fever vaccine responses in identical twins.

Source material: PBMCs. The receptors shown here come from a woman younger than 30 in good health. CDR3s include the opening cysteine and the closing phenylalanine or tryptophan. A D gene is named only where the DNA matches it firmly. Expanded clones get a size class; other rows say once, few or many, or leave the size out.

V	D	J	size	CDR3	DNA
TRBV12-3/TRBV12-4	NA	TRBJ2-2	NA	CASSVPLTGELFF	TGTGCCAGCAGTGTCCCTCTCACCGGGGAGCTGTTTTTT
TRBV5-6	NA	TRBJ2-7	NA	CASSSGPLGSYEQYF	TGTGCCAGCAGCTCAGGACCCCTAGGCTCCTACGAGCAGTACTTC
TRBV27	NA	TRBJ2-3	NA	CASSFGITDTQYF	TGTGCCAGCAGTTTTGGGATCACAGATACGCAGTATTTT
TRBV24-1	NA	TRBJ2-1	many	CATSDFRTEYNEQFF	TGTGCCACCAGTGATTTCCGGACAGAGTACAATGAGCAGTTCTTC
TRBV20-1	TRBD2	TRBJ2-1	NA	CSARDYRSGAYNEQFF	TGCAGTGCTAGAGATTATAGGAGCGGGGCCTACAATGAGCAGTTCTTC
TRBV24-1	TRBD2	TRBJ2-1	NA	CATSDLAGGGNEQFF	TGTGCCACCAGTGACCTAGCGGGAGGAGGAAATGAGCAGTTCTTC
TRBV10-3	NA	TRBJ2-1	NA	CAIRQTDSYNEQFF	TGTGCCATCAGACAGACAGACTCGTACAATGAGCAGTTCTTC
TRBV6-4	NA	TRBJ2-2	NA	CASSDSAGAGELFF	TGTGCCAGCAGTGACTCGGCAGGGGCCGGGGAGCTGTTTTTT
TRBV3-1	TRBD2	TRBJ2-5	NA	CASSQGTIQETQYF	TGTGCCAGCAGCCAGGGGACTATCCAAGAGACCCAGTACTTC
TRBV6-1	TRBD2	TRBJ2-1	NA	CASSPRVPRESGYNEQFF	TGTGCCAGCAGTCCCCGCGTGCCGCGGGAGAGTGGCTACAATGAGCAGTTCTTC
TRBV27	NA	TRBJ2-1	few	CASSFMFF	TGTGCCAGCAGTTTTATGTTCTTC
TRBV2	NA	TRBJ1-2	few	CASMNSYGYTF	TGTGCCAGCATGAACAGCTATGGCTACACCTTC
TRBV4-1	TRBD2	TRBJ2-1	NA	CASSQPGLVVYNEQFF	TGCGCCAGCAGCCAACCCGGACTAGTGGTCTACAATGAGCAGTTCTTC
TRBV6-5	TRBD1	TRBJ1-6	NA	CASSYGDRGSYNSPLHF	TGTGCCAGCAGTTACGGGGACAGGGGCTCTTATAATTCACCCCTCCACTTT
TRBV4-1	TRBD2	TRBJ2-3	few	CASSQSGPLAGGADTQYF	TGCGCCAGCAGCCAATCAGGACCACTAGCGGGGGGTGCAGATACGCAGTATTTT
TRBV9	TRBD2	TRBJ2-2	NA	CASSARTSGTSGELFF	TGTGCCAGCAGCGCCCGGACTAGCGGGACGTCCGGGGAGCTGTTTTTT
TRBV18	NA	TRBJ1-6	few	CASSPQHPNSPLHF	TGTGCCAGCTCACCACAGCACCCGAATTCACCCCTCCACTTT
TRBV20-1	TRBD2	TRBJ2-3	few	CSAKSGRAGDTQYF	TGCAGTGCTAAAAGCGGGAGGGCCGGGGATACGCAGTATTTT
TRBV5-1	NA	TRBJ2-3	many	CASSLVLTDTQYF	TGTGCCAGCAGCTTAGTCTTGACAGATACGCAGTATTTT
TRBV29-1	TRBD1	TRBJ1-4	many	CSVGRGTGVEKLFF	TGCAGCGTTGGCCGAGGGACAGGGGTCGAAAAACTGTTTTTT
TRBV20-1	TRBD2	TRBJ2-5	NA	CSARGLAGGWQETQYF	TGCAGTGCTAGGGGACTAGCGGGGGGATGGCAAGAGACCCAGTACTTC
TRBV6-5	TRBD2	TRBJ2-3	few	CASSYREGGQYF	TGTGCCAGCAGTTACCGGGAGGGGGGGCAGTATTTT
TRBV11-2	NA	TRBJ2-2	few	CASSEGVYTGELFF	TGTGCCAGCAGCGAGGGGGTATACACCGGGGAGCTGTTTTTT
TRBV27	TRBD1	TRBJ2-7	NA	CASSLSGTVLYEQYF	TGTGCCAGCAGTCTGTCCGGGACAGTCCTTTACGAGCAGTACTTC
TRBV12-3/TRBV12-4	TRBD2	TRBJ2-1	many	CASSFRLAGVLYNEQFF	TGTGCCAGCAGTTTTCGTCTAGCGGGAGTTCTCTACAATGAGCAGTTCTTC
TRBV12-3/TRBV12-4	NA	TRBJ2-1	NA	CASSPPVRAGHEQFF	TGTGCCAGCAGTCCCCCCGTTAGGGCGGGCCATGAGCAGTTCTTC
TRBV29-1	NA	TRBJ2-1	few	CSVGRASSYNEQFF	TGCAGCGTTGGGCGGGCCTCTTCCTACAATGAGCAGTTCTTC
TRBV5-1	TRBD1	TRBJ2-3	few	CASSAYRGSWADTQYF	TGCGCCAGCAGCGCTTACAGGGGATCGTGGGCAGATACGCAGTATTTT
TRBV5-4	TRBD2	TRBJ2-3	NA	CASSLGTSPTDTQYF	TGTGCCAGCAGCTTAGGGACTAGCCCCACAGATACGCAGTATTTT
TRBV20-1	TRBD2	TRBJ2-7	few	CSAQIGTGGSYEQYF	TGCAGTGCGCAGATAGGGACCGGGGGGTCCTACGAGCAGTACTTC
TRBV28	TRBD2	TRBJ2-2	NA	CASSFLREGLNTGELFF	TGTGCCAGCAGTTTCCTGCGGGAGGGCCTAAACACCGGGGAGCTGTTTTTT
TRBV20-1	TRBD1	TRBJ2-7	few	CSAPNPDRGSYEQYF	TGCAGTGCCCCCAACCCAGACAGGGGCTCCTACGAGCAGTACTTC
TRBV6-2/TRBV6-3	TRBD2	TRBJ2-3	NA	CASTQTSGVDTQYF	TGTGCCAGCACCCAGACTAGCGGGGTAGATACGCAGTATTTT
TRBV4-2	TRBD1	TRBJ1-4	many	CASSQDPAAYRGRDEKLFF	TGTGCCAGCAGCCAAGATCCGGCGGCGTACAGGGGGCGAGATGAAAAACTGTTTTTT
TRBV6-1	NA	TRBJ2-7	NA	CASRHGTYPGEQYF	TGTGCCAGCAGGCATGGAACCTATCCGGGGGAGCAGTACTTC
TRBV5-1	TRBD2	TRBJ2-2	few	CASSSKTSGGTPNTGELFF	TGCGCCAGCAGCTCTAAGACTAGCGGGGGGACACCGAACACCGGGGAGCTGTTTTTT
TRBV7-6	TRBD1	TRBJ2-4	few	CASSLVPTDRLIPNIQYF	TGTGCCAGCAGCTTAGTGCCTACGGACAGGTTAATCCCAAACATTCAGTACTTC
TRBV24-1	NA	TRBJ2-2	few	CATGPQPSSPGELFF	TGTGCCACCGGTCCCCAGCCCAGTAGCCCCGGGGAGCTGTTTTTT
TRBV28	NA	TRBJ1-5	NA	CASSRGPANQPQHF	TGTGCCAGCAGCAGGGGACCCGCCAATCAGCCCCAGCATTTT
TRBV10-1	NA	TRBJ1-1	NA	CASSGQDEAFF	TGCGCCAGCAGTGGGCAGGATGAAGCTTTCTTT
TRBV11-2	NA	TRBJ1-6	few	CASSRPGAGFSPLHF	TGTGCCAGCAGCCGCCCAGGGGCGGGGTTCTCACCCCTCCACTTT
TRBV5-1	NA	TRBJ1-1	few	CASSLGGVGTEAFF	TGCGCCAGCAGCTTGGGGGGGGTTGGCACTGAAGCTTTCTTT
TRBV10-3	TRBD2	TRBJ2-5	NA	CAISVLAGGPETQYF	TGTGCCATCAGTGTGCTAGCGGGAGGCCCAGAGACCCAGTACTTC
TRBV5-1	NA	TRBJ2-1	many	CASSPTTYNEQFF	TGCGCCAGCAGCCCGACAACCTACAATGAGCAGTTCTTC
TRBV7-9	NA	TRBJ2-5	NA	CASSLTSLAQYF	TGTGCCAGCAGCCTAACTAGCTTGGCCCAGTACTTC
TRBV20-1	NA	TRBJ2-6	few	CSAALGPGANVLTF	TGCAGTGCCGCTTTGGGGCCTGGGGCCAACGTCCTGACTTTC
TRBV28	NA	TRBJ2-7	few	CASSLDGTSNEQYF	TGTGCCAGCAGTTTAGACGGGACTTCGAACGAGCAGTACTTC
TRBV12-3/TRBV12-4	NA	TRBJ1-3	few	CASSKTGRFISGNTIYF	TGTGCCAGCAGCAAGACGGGACGATTTATCTCTGGAAACACCATATATTTT
TRBV28	NA	TRBJ2-4	NA	CASKKGHRNIQYF	TGTGCCAGCAAGAAGGGGCATAGAAACATTCAGTACTTC
TRBV24-1	TRBD1	TRBJ1-2	NA	CATSESTGGRDYGYTF	TGTGCCACCAGTGAGTCAACAGGGGGCCGTGACTATGGCTACACCTTC